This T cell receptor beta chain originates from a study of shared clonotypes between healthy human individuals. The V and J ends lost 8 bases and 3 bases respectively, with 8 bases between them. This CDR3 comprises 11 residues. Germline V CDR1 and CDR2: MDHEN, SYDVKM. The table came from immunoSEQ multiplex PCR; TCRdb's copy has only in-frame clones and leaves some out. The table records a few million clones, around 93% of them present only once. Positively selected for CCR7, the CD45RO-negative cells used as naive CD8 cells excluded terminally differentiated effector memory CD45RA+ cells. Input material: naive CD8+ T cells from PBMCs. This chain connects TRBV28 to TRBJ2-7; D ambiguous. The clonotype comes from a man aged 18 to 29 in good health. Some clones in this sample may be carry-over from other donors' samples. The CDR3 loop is CASQTVYEQYF. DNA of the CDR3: TGTGCCAGCCAGACCGTCTACGAGCAGTACTTC. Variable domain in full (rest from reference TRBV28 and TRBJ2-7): DVKVTQSSRYLVKRTGEKVFLECVQDMDHENMFWYRQDPGLGLRLIYFSYDVKMKEKGDIPEGYSVSREKKERFSLILESASTNQTSMYLCASQTVYEQYFGPGTRLTVT.